These 7 T cell receptor beta chains were all obtained from the same sample, sequenced in a study of blood T cell repertoires in COVID-19. TCRdb's table, derived via immunoSEQ multiplex PCR, lists solely in-frame clones and lacks some. Counted here are around 200,000 clones, 70% to 90% occurring once; the ten biggest clones make up about 9.4%. Material for sequencing was peripheral blood. These receptors were taken from an elderly woman with acute or convalescent COVID-19.

V usage is TRBV11-3 and J usage is TRBJ1-4; no firm D call. Germline-derived CDR1 and CDR2 are SGHNT and YENEEA. Trimming cost V 5 bases and J 3 bases, with 16 bases left between them. There are 16 residues in the CDR3. CDR3 amino acids: CASSGPQLRANEKLFF. The DNA for the CDR3 is TGTGCCAGCAGCGGGCCACAACTGAGGGCTAATGAAAAACTGTTTTTT.

This chain uses TRBV6-5 with TRBJ2-1; 8 nucleotides match TRBD1. The V gene's germline CDR1 is MNHEY and CDR2 SVGAGI. After removal of 3 bases from V and 7 bases from J, the junction contained 8 bases not matched to a gene. The CDR3 is 15 residues long. Written as DNA, the CDR3 is TGTGCCAGCAGTTATCGGCAGGGGGCCCCAAATGAGCAGTTCTTC. As protein: CASSYRQGAPNEQFF.

Here the CDR3 DNA reads TGTGCCAGCAGCCCAGGAGGAGTCACTGAAGCTTTCTTT. Amino acid sequence: CASSPGGVTEAFF. The rearrangement links TRBV5-6 to TRBJ1-1, with no clear D. CDR1 is SGHDT and CDR2 is YYEEEE in the germline V gene. The V end was cut by 4 bases, the J end by 4 bases, with 11 bases between. The CDR3 sequence is 13 residues long.

The chain employs TRBV28 and TRBJ1-5; weak D call: TRBD1 (5 bases). Germline CDR1 and CDR2: MDHEN and SYDVKM. Trimming removed 6 bases from V and 3 bases from J, with 6 bases in between. CDR3 size: 12 residues. CDR3 sequence (DNA): TGTGCCAGCAGCAGGGTCAATCAGCCCCAGCATTTT. Translated, it gives CASSRVNQPQHF. Complete variable domain (other parts from reference TRBV28 and TRBJ1-5): DVKVTQSSRYLVKRTGEKVFLECVQDMDHENMFWYRQDPGLGLRLIYFSYDVKMKEKGDIPEGYSVSREKKERFSLILESASTNQTSMYLCASSRVNQPQHFGDGTRLSIL.

The chain joins TRBV25-1 to TRBJ2-5; the match to TRBD2 covers 7 bases. Looked up from germline, CDR1 is MGHDK and CDR2 is SYGVNS. With V trimmed by 4 bases and J by 4 bases, 9 bases remained unmatched. CDR3 length: 15 amino acids. For the CDR3, the DNA is TGTGCCAGCAGTGTGACGCCCGGGGGGTCAGAGACCCAGTACTTC. Its translation is CASSVTPGGSETQYF.

V usage is TRBV27 and J usage is TRBJ1-5; D not resolved. Germline CDR1 MNHEY, CDR2 SMNVEV (reference sequence). The germline V and J ends were trimmed by 0 bases and 3 bases, with 9 bases remaining between them. This CDR3 spans 15 amino acids. CDR3 residues: CASSLSNSHNQPQHF. The CDR3 DNA is TGTGCCAGCAGTTTATCTAACAGTCACAATCAGCCCCAGCATTTT.

The chain employs TRBV7-6 and TRBJ2-3; D is unclear. CDR1 and CDR2 from the germline V gene are SGHVS and FNYEAQ. CDR3 length: 16 residues. Trimming shortened V by 5 bases and J by 0 bases, and 15 bases separated the two germline ends. The CDR3 protein is CASSPDVRPSTDTQYF. The CDR3 coding sequence is TGTGCCAGCAGCCCCGACGTGAGGCCAAGCACAGATACGCAGTATTTT.